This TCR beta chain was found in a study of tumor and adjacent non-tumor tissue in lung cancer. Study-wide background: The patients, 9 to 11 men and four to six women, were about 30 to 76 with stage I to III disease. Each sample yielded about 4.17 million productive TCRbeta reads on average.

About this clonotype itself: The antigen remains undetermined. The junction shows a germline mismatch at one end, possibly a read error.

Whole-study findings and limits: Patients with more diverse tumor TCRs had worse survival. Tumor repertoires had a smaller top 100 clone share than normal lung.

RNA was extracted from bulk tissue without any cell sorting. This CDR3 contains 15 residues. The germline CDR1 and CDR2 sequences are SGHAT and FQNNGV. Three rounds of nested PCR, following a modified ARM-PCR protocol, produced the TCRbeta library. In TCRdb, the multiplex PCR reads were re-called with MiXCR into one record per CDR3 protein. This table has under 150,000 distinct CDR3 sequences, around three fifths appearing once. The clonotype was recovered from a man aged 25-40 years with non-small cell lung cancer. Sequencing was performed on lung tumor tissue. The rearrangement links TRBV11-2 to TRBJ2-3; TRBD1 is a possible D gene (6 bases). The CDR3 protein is CASSLGHRATDTPCF. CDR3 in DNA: TGTGCCAGCAGCTTAGGTCACAGGGCCACAGATACGCCATGTTTT.